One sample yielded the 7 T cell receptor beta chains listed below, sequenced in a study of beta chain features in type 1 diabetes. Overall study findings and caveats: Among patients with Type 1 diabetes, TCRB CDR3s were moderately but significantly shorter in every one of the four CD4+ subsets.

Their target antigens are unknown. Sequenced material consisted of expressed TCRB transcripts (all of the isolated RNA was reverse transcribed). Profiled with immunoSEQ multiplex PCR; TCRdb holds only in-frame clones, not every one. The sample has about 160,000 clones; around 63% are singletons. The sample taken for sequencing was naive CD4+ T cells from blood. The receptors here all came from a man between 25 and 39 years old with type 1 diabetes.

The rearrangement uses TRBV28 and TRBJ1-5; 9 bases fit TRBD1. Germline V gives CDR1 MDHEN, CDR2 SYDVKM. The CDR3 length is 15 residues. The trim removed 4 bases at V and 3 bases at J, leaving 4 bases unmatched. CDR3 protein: CASSSGTGYNQPQHF. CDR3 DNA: TGTGCCAGCAGTTCCGGGACAGGGTACAATCAGCCCCAGCATTTT.

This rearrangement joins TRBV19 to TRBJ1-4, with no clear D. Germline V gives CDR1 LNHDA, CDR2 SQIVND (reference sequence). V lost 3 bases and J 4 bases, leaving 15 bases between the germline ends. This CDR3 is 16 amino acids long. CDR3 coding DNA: TGTGCCAGTAGTATTGTCAAGACACCGGGTAATGAAAAACTGTTTTTT. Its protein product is CASSIVKTPGNEKLFF.

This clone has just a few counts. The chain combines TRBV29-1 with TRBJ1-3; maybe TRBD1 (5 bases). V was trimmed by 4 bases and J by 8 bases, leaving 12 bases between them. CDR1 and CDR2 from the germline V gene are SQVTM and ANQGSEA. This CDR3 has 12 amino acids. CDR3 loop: CSVASGRDTIYF. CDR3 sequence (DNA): TGCAGCGTTGCTTCAGGGAGAGACACCATATATTTT.

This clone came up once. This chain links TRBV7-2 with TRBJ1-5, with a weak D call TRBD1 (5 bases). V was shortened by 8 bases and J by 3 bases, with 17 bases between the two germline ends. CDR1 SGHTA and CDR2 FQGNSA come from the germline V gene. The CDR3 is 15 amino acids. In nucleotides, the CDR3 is TGTGCCAGCGGATTCGGGGGAACGAACAATCAGCCCCAGCATTTT. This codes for CASGFGGTNNQPQHF.

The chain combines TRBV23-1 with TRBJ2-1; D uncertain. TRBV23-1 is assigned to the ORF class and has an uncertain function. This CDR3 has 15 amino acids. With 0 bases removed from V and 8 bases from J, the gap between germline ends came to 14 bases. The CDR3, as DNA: TGCGCCAGCAGTCAATCGGAAAACCCTTTCCATGAGCAGTTCTTC. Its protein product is CASSQSENPFHEQFF.

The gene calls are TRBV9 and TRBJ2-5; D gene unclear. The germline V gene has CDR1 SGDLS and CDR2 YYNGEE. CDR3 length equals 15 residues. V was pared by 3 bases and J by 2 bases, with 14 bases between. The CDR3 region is CASSASPAQQETQYF. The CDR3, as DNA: TGTGCCAGCAGCGCCTCGCCGGCCCAACAAGAGACCCAGTACTTC.

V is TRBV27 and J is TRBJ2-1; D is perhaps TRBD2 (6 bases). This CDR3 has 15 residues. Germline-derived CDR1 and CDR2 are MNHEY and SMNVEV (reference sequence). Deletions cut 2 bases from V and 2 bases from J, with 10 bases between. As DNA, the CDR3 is TGTGCCAGCAGTTTACTGGCGGGAACCTACAATGAGCAGTTCTTC. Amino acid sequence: CASSLLAGTYNEQFF.